One sample yielded the 27 T cell receptor beta chains listed below, sequenced in a study of CD8 T cell repertoires and HIV-1 epitope variants. TCRdb's table, derived via immunoSEQ multiplex PCR, lists solely in-frame clones and lacks some. In the table there are under 6,000 clones, about 70% of which are singletons. The antigens these receptors bind are not known. The sample comprised cultured CD8+ T cells derived from PBMCs. These receptors were taken from a male donor with HIV.

J is TRBJ2-3 and V is TRBV5-1; 14 bases are a match to TRBD2. The CDR3 runs 17 residues. Germline CDR1 is SGHRS and CDR2 is YFSETQ. Trimming took 4 bases from V and 4 from J; bases not matched to a gene: 8. CDR3 amino acids: CASSARLAGGAPDTQYF. DNA for the CDR3: TGCGCCAGCAGCGCACGACTAGCGGGAGGGGCCCCAGATACGCAGTATTTT.

A few counts support this clone. The chain joins TRBV7-6 to TRBJ1-5; D is unresolved. This CDR3 is 14 amino acids long. V was trimmed by 2 bases and J by 2 bases, leaving 7 bases between them. The germline V gene has CDR1 SGHVS and CDR2 FNYEAQ. CDR3 bases: TGTGCCAGCAGCTTACAGGATCGCAATCAGCCCCAGCATTTT. Its translation: CASSLQDRNQPQHF.

The chain carries TRBV28 and TRBJ2-6, with D possibly TRBD2 on 5 matching bases. V lost 0 bases and J 0 bases, leaving 12 bases between the germline ends. From germline, CDR1 is MDHEN and CDR2 SYDVKM. The CDR3 runs 18 residues. The CDR3 spells CASSLWVSDSSGANVLTF. Here the CDR3 DNA reads TGTGCCAGCAGTTTATGGGTATCGGACTCCTCTGGGGCCAACGTCCTGACTTTC. Filled out from reference TRBV28 and TRBJ2-6, the complete variable domain reads DVKVTQSSRYLVKRTGEKVFLECVQDMDHENMFWYRQDPGLGLRLIYFSYDVKMKEKGDIPEGYSVSREKKERFSLILESASTNQTSMYLCASSLWVSDSSGANVLTFGAGSRLTVL.

The J gene is TRBJ1-1, the V gene TRBV27, with D perhaps TRBD1 (5 bases). CDR1 MNHEY and CDR2 SMNVEV come from the germline V gene (reference sequence). The length of the CDR3 is 16 residues. V was cut by 2 bases and J by 1 base, with 14 bases left in between. Here the CDR3 reads CASSLGMGVTNTEAFF. The CDR3 nucleotides are TGTGCCAGCAGTTTAGGTATGGGGGTTACGAACACTGAAGCTTTCTTT.

V gene TRBV10-1 combines with J gene TRBJ1-1; unclear D gene. Trimming removed 2 bases at V and 0 bases at J, with 10 bases between. The CDR3 consists of 15 residues. Germline V gene sequence: CDR1 WNHNN, CDR2 SYGVQD (reference sequence). As DNA, the CDR3 is TGCGCCAGCAGTGAGGGCAGAGTTTTGAACACTGAAGCTTTCTTT. It yields the protein CASSEGRVLNTEAFF.

This clone was picked up one time. The CDR3 sequence: CAISDLGRNSYNEQFF. The CDR3 DNA sequence: TGTGCCATCAGTGACTTGGGGAGGAACTCCTACAATGAGCAGTTCTTC. This chain connects TRBV10-3 to TRBJ2-1, with a weak D call TRBD2 (6 bases). The length of the CDR3 is 16 residues. The V end lost 3 bases, the J end lost 0 bases, and 12 bases lay between the germline ends. Germline assignment: CDR1 ENHRY and CDR2 SYGVKD.

The gene calls are TRBV13 and TRBJ2-5, with D possibly called TRBD1 or TRBD2 (7 bases each). Germline loops: CDR1 PRHDT, CDR2 FYEKMQ (reference sequence). This CDR3 has 15 amino acids. V was clipped by 1 base and J by 5 bases, with 14 bases between them. As DNA, the CDR3 is TGTGCCAGCAGCTTAGCAGGGGGGGCCGGGGAGACCCAGTACTTC. Translated, it gives CASSLAGGAGETQYF.

This chain joins TRBV30 and TRBJ1-5; D remains ambiguous. This CDR3 region has 13 residues. V was pared by 2 bases and J by 1 base, with 6 bases between. Germline CDR1 and CDR2: GTSNPN and SVGIG (reference sequence). CDR3 bases: TGTGCCTGGAGTTTGGACAGCAATCAGCCCCAGCATTTT. This gives the protein CAWSLDSNQPQHF. Full variable domain (outside the CDR3, taken from reference TRBV30 and TRBJ1-5): SQTIHQWPATLVQPVGSPLSLECTVEGTSNPNLYWYRQAAGRGLQLLFYSVGIGQISSEVPQNLSASRPQDRQFILSSKKLLLSDSGFYLCAWSLDSNQPQHFGDGTRLSIL.

The chain links TRBV9 to TRBJ1-1, with TRBD1 as a possible D gene (5 bases). This CDR3 contains 15 residues. CDR1 and CDR2 (germline): SGDLS, YYNGEE. Trimming stripped 0 bases from V and 4 bases from J, with 13 bases between. The CDR3 DNA reads TGTGCCAGCAGCGTAGATGGCAGGGCCGGCACTGAAGCTTTCTTT. Amino acids: CASSVDGRAGTEAFF.

The chain has TRBV4-3 and TRBJ1-5, with TRBD1 as a possible D gene (5 bases). Trimming stripped 0 bases from V and 6 bases from J, with 12 bases between. Germline CDR1 is LGHNA and CDR2 is YSLEER. The CDR3 runs to 15 residues. The CDR3 spells CASSQEKGEGQPQHF. The CDR3 DNA sequence: TGCGCCAGCAGCCAAGAAAAAGGGGAGGGTCAGCCCCAGCATTTT.

CDR3 loop: CASTGREKETQYF. The DNA for the CDR3 is TGTGCCAGCACTGGGCGGGAGAAGGAAACCCAGTACTTC. The chain employs TRBV28 and TRBJ2-5, with TRBD2 identical over 7 bases. J lost 8 bases, V lost 7 bases, and 10 bases had no gene match. The germline V gene has CDR1 MDHEN and CDR2 SYDVKM. The CDR3 length is 13 residues.

The chain joins TRBV28 to TRBJ1-3; a weak D match, TRBD1 (5 bases). The CDR3 is 15 residues long. Germline CDR1 reads MDHEN; CDR2 reads SYDVKM. The V gene lost 5 bases and the J gene lost 4 bases, with 15 bases spanning the gap. In nucleotides, the CDR3 is TGTGCCAGCAGTACCCGCCAGGGTGTCGGAAACACCATATATTTT. This translates into CASSTRQGVGNTIYF.

This chain uses TRBV14 with TRBJ2-4; the D is unclear. Per the germline V gene, CDR1 is SGHDN and CDR2 is FVKESK. V shed 4 bases and J shed 0 bases, with 13 bases lying between them. This CDR3 is built from 16 residues. For the CDR3, the DNA is TGTGCCAGCAGCCCGGCCGTTGAACTAGCCAAAAACATTCAGTACTTC. Its translation is CASSPAVELAKNIQYF.

The chain links TRBV7-9 to TRBJ1-1; 7 bases line up with TRBD1. The germline gives CDR1 SEHNR, CDR2 FQNEAQ (reference sequence). With V trimmed by 1 base and J by 1 base, 3 bases remained unmatched. The CDR3 sequence is 15 residues long. Here the CDR3 reads CASSLVGTANTEAFF. The CDR3 DNA sequence: TGTGCCAGCAGCTTAGTGGGGACAGCGAACACTGAAGCTTTCTTT.

CDR3 bases: TGTGCCAGCAGGTGGGGGCAGTACACTGAAGCTTTCTTT. Its translation is CASRWGQYTEAFF. The chain combines TRBV5-6 with TRBJ1-1; D is possibly TRBD1 (6 bases). The CDR3 spans 13 residues. Trimming shortened V by 5 bases and J by 3 bases, and 11 bases separated the two germline ends. Germline values: CDR1 SGHDT, CDR2 YYEEEE.

The chain couples TRBV7-9 to TRBJ2-1; 10 bases are a match to TRBD2. The CDR3 sequence is 14 residues long. CDR1 and CDR2 from the germline V gene are SEHNR and FQNEAQ (reference sequence). The junction had 2 bases not matched to a gene; V was cut back by 2 bases and J by 7 bases. This CDR3 reads CASSLTGLANEQFF. The CDR3 DNA follows: TGTGCCAGCAGCTTAACGGGACTAGCGAATGAGCAGTTCTTC.

This clone showed up just a few times. J is TRBJ1-4 and V is TRBV4-2; D perhaps matches TRBD1 (5 bases). The V end lost 1 base, the J end lost 12 bases, and 12 bases lay between the germline ends. CDR3 length: 13 amino acids. Germline-derived CDR1 and CDR2 are LGHNA and YNFKEQ. For the CDR3, the DNA is TGTGCCAGCAGCCAAGGATCACAGGAGGAACTGTTTTTT. Translation: CASSQGSQEELFF.

In this sample, this clone turned up a few times. CDR3 coding DNA: TGTGCCAGCAGTCCGGGACCCACCGGGAACGAGCAGTACTTC. Amino acid sequence: CASSPGPTGNEQYF. This chain connects TRBV6-5 to TRBJ2-7; D possibly uses TRBD1 or TRBD2 (5 bases each). The V gene's germline CDR1 is MNHEY and CDR2 SVGAGI. The V gene lost 5 bases and the J gene lost 5 bases, with 16 bases spanning the gap. The length of the CDR3 is 14 residues.

This rearrangement joins TRBV6-4 to TRBJ1-3; D not resolved. Looked up from germline, CDR1 is MRHNA and CDR2 is SNTAGT. This CDR3 spans 14 amino acids. V was clipped by 0 bases and J by 4 bases, with 7 bases between them. The CDR3 sequence: CASSDSTDGNTIYF. CDR3 sequence (DNA): TGTGCCAGCAGTGACTCGACTGACGGAAACACCATATATTTT.

This clone was seen once. The chain combines TRBV7-9 with TRBJ2-1, with 11 bases matching TRBD2. The CDR3 runs to 19 residues. CDR1 is SEHNR and CDR2 is FQNEAQ in the germline V gene (reference sequence). V dropped 5 bases and J dropped 3; count of bases not matched to a gene: 15. The CDR3 DNA reads as TGTGCCAGCAGCCGTTATAGCGGGGGGGCCCAAGGCGACTACAATGAGCAGTTCTTC. Residues: CASSRYSGGAQGDYNEQFF.

Written as DNA, the CDR3 is TGTGCCAGTACCAAAGACGGATTGTTTATGGGAAACACCATATATTTT. This encodes CASTKDGLFMGNTIYF. V and J are TRBV19 and TRBJ1-3; unclear D gene. Trimming removed 7 bases from V and 4 bases from J, with 20 bases in between. Germline-derived CDR1 and CDR2 are LNHDA and SQIVND (reference sequence). CDR3 length equals 16 residues.

This clone was picked up a small number of times. The DNA of the CDR3 is TGTGCCAGCAGCTTAGATGGGGACCCAACTAATGAAAAACTGTTTTTT. Its protein product is CASSLDGDPTNEKLFF. This chain links TRBV7-2 with TRBJ1-4; possible D gene TRBD1, 5 bases. This CDR3 is built from 16 residues. Germline V lookup: CDR1 SGHTA, CDR2 FQGNSA. Trimming stripped 1 base from V and 0 bases from J, with 9 bases between.

This chain uses TRBV28 with TRBJ2-7, with TRBD2 matching over 10 bases. Germline V gene data show CDR1 as MDHEN and CDR2 as SYDVKM. This CDR3 spans 19 amino acids. V lost 6 bases to trimming and J lost 0 bases; unmatched junction nucleotides: 17. The CDR3 coding sequence is TGTGCCAGCAGCCTAACCGTTCGTATGGGGACTAGCGACTCCTACGAGCAGTACTTC. Translation: CASSLTVRMGTSDSYEQYF.

This clone was seen only a few times. This chain connects TRBV7-6 to TRBJ1-2; possibly TRBD1 for D (5 bases). V was shortened by 5 bases and J by 4 bases, with 20 bases between the two germline ends. Germline CDR1 and CDR2: SGHVS and FNYEAQ. The CDR3 loop spans 16 amino acids. The CDR3 protein is CASSPTPKGGGYGYTF. The CDR3 DNA reads TGTGCCAGCAGCCCGACTCCCAAGGGTGGGGGCTATGGCTACACCTTC. The whole variable domain, remainder taken from reference TRBV7-6 and TRBJ1-2, is GAGVSQSPRYKVTKRGQDVALRCDPISGHVSLYWYRQALGQGPEFLTYFNYEAQQDKSGLPNDRFSAERPEGSISTLTIQRTEQRDSAMYRCASSPTPKGGGYGYTFGSGTRLTVV.

The V call is TRBV15, the J call TRBJ2-1; D not resolved. Trimming shortened V by 4 bases and J by 0 bases, and 13 bases separated the two germline ends. This CDR3 is 16 amino acids long. Looked up from germline, CDR1 is LNHNV and CDR2 is YYDKDF (reference sequence). CDR3 amino acids: CATSTNPSSSYNEQFF. In DNA form, the CDR3 reads TGTGCCACCAGCACCAACCCTTCCTCCTCCTACAATGAGCAGTTCTTC.

The V and J genes are TRBV6-6 and TRBJ2-3; 16 bases fit TRBD2. The trim removed 10 bases at V and 7 bases at J, leaving 8 bases unmatched. Germline CDR1 is MNHNY and CDR2 is SVGAGI (reference sequence). The CDR3 totals 15 residues. CDR3 residues: CATLRGLAGGNTQYF. CDR3 sequence (DNA): TGTGCCACCCTAAGGGGACTAGCGGGAGGGAATACGCAGTATTTT.

The chain combines TRBV5-5 with TRBJ1-1; D may be TRBD1 (5 bases). CDR3 length: 14 residues. CDR1 is SGHKS, CDR2 YYEKEE, per germline (reference sequence). V shed 4 bases and J shed 3 bases, with 13 bases lying between them. The CDR3 here is CASSPLGGDTEAFF. CDR3 bases: TGTGCCAGCAGCCCGCTCGGGGGTGACACTGAAGCTTTCTTT.